This TCR beta chain was sequenced during a study of regulatory T cells in long-lasting Graves disease (dated by TCRdb to the early 2020s). About the investigation overall: Antithyroid drugs had been taken for less than 3 months by newly diagnosed Graves' disease patients. The study took place in China and was registered as a clinical trial. Patients with persistent Graves' disease were compared with patients with newly diagnosed Graves' disease using TCR sequencing and RNA sequencing of peripheral blood. TCR sequencing covered about 13 persistent and 20 newly diagnosed Graves' disease patients, some 33 samples in total.

Explained via the paper, the time point label denotes: newly diagnosed GD, antithyroid drugs for less than 3 months. RNA was extracted from PBMCs in TRIzol for both TCR sequencing and RNA sequencing. Graves' disease was diagnosed according to American Thyroid Association guidelines. Patients for the study were recruited at an endocrinology department in Xi'an, China. Each patient gave approximately 9.7 milliliters of peripheral blood, collected in an EDTA anticoagulant tube. Ficoll Paque Plus density gradient separation was used to isolate PBMCs, and no additional T cell sorting was done. An Agilent 2100 Bioanalyzer and agarose gel were used to check RNA quality, and a NanoDrop 2000 was used to measure RNA concentration. The research as a whole found: The small sample size was acknowledged by the authors as a limitation that may reduce accuracy. More public clonotypes were shared among persistent patients (around 3,000) than among newly diagnosed patients (roughly 1,000). Compared with newly diagnosed patients, persistent Graves' disease patients had lower TCR Shannon entropy and fewer highly expanded clones, which suggests clonal expansion. Persistent disease showed preferential use of TRBV28, TRBJ1-2 and TRBJ2-5, whereas newly diagnosed disease favored TRBV20-1 and TRBJ2-1. Sequencing and analysis were limited to the TCR beta chain. Only peripheral blood was studied, because thyroid tissue, the primary lesion, was inaccessible.

This clonotype has at least ten counts. Its antigen remains unidentified. Nothing much larger sits one base from this clone, and base qualities are not available. The CDR3, from cysteine to phenylalanine, totals 13 residues. Only the CDR3 portion is preserved as DNA: 39 bases, with reading frame beginning at the first base. Based on the germline V gene, the CDR1 and CDR2 sequences are MNHNS and SASEGT. V gives up 6 bases and J gives up 2 bases, and the segment between their germline ends measures 9 bases. The library was built by means of multiplex PCR. Sequenced on an Illumina HiSeq 4000. CDR3 regions were amplified by Arm-PCR with iRepertoire HTBI primers to construct TCR beta libraries. Gel purification was performed on PCR products prior to sequencing. The paper's data handling went like this. Across samples, 60 to 75 TRBV and approximately 15 TRBJ segments were identified and used for gene usage analysis of CDR3 amino acid clonotypes. COPE and FqMerger were used to merge filtered high-quality paired reads into contigs. BLAST was used to align contigs to IMGT TRBV, TRBD and TRBJ reference genes, and CDR3 was defined according to IMGT. Any clonotype with a frequency above 0.1% was counted as a highly expanded clone. Repertoire diversity was measured by Shannon entropy, and V-J evenness by the Gini coefficient. Public clonotypes were defined as clonotypes shared by more than one individual. The raw public reads went through TCRdb reprocessing: fastp at Q25, MiXCR clone calling, in-frame beta chains kept. Rows are combined by CDR3 protein, so each entry shows the most common genes and DNA. The V and J calls and clone size are TCRdb's, not the authors'. Counted in this sample were around 230,000 distinct CDR3 sequences; around 18% of them appeared once. The biggest ten clones account for approximately 24% of the sample.

Recombination joined TRBV6-1 with TRBJ2-3, with no confidently assigned D gene. This specimen was peripheral blood mononuclear cells (PBMCs), taken at new diagnosis, from a patient treated with antithyroid drugs. The origin of this receptor is a female donor with Graves disease. This receptor has the CDR3 CASRLDSTDTQYF. The sequenced DNA is TGTGCCAGCAGATTAGACTCCACAGATACGCAGTATTTT.